This T cell receptor beta chain emerged from a study of blood T cell repertoires in COVID-19. About the research overall: The study drew acute and convalescent COVID-19 samples from the United States, Italy and Spain.

Individuals aged roughly 18 to 95 years were recruited from about two dozen US areas. CDR3 length equals 13 residues. Germline trimming cut 5 bases from V and 5 bases from J; bases unmatched to any gene: 2. Germline CDR1 is MNHEY and CDR2 is SVGAGI. In the original analysis: Estimation of nucleated cell counts relied on the amplification of reference gene primers. Clones were sequenced by immunoSEQ multiplex PCR, and TCRdb holds only the in-frame ones, with some missing. The V and J calls and clone size come from that table; D and trimming were worked out from the DNA. The sample yields 250,000 to 300,000 clones, about nine tenths seen once.

This sequence originates from a woman aged 25 to 39 who had recovered from COVID-19. V gene TRBV6-5 combines with J gene TRBJ1-4; 7 bases line up with TRBD1. The sequenced material came from PBMCs or T cells enriched from blood (not recorded which). In DNA, the CDR3 is TGTGCCAGCAGTATGACAGGGAATGAAAAACTGTTTTTT. Translating gives CASSMTGNEKLFF.